The sequence of this TCR beta chain was determined in a study of siplizumab effects on memory and regulatory T cells. The study, taken as a whole, reports: Mappable alloreactive CD4+ clones came from Treg cells less than 70% of the time on average with siplizumab, against 26.9% in controls. Among alloreactive clones, only a minor fraction mapped to unstimulated subsets. It seemed that naive T cells were more diverse than memory cells and were major contributors to the alloresponse.

Profiling relied on immunoSEQ multiplex PCR, and the TCRdb table lists in-frame clones only, not all of them. The sample holds roughly 56,000 clones; 93% are singletons and the top ten take about two fifths. Germline CDR1 reads SGHTA; CDR2 reads FQGNSA. The V end was cut by 1 base, the J end by 0 bases, with 7 bases between. The CDR3 is 15 residues long. As for this clone: The antigen remains undetermined.

This clonotype was sampled from a human donor in good health. The chain couples TRBV7-2 to TRBJ2-1; D is unresolved. Specimen: CD8+ T cells sorted from blood. The CDR3 nucleotides read TGTGCCAGCAGCTTAGTTGTTAGCTCCTACAATGAGCAGTTCTTC. It codes for CASSLVVSSYNEQFF.